This TCR beta chain was sequenced in a study of blood T cell repertoires in COVID-19. Study-wide background: Sites across the United States, Italy and Spain contributed samples from acute and convalescent COVID-19. Sources were T cells, B-cell-depleted T cells, or PBMCs; the material itself was cDNA or gDNA.

Generated by immunoSEQ multiplex PCR, the TCRdb table keeps only in-frame clones and is missing some. The sample contains about 260,000 clones, 75% to 90% of which appear only once. CDR3 length equals 15 residues. V dropped 1 base and J dropped 3 bases, with 9 bases sitting between them. Germline V gene lookup returns CDR1 LNHDA and CDR2 SQIVND (reference sequence). The chain uses TRBV19 and TRBJ2-2; perhaps TRBD2 as D (6 bases). This receptor was identified in a middle-aged woman who had recovered from COVID-19. The sample taken for sequencing was peripheral blood. CDR3 protein: CASSIVGGDTGELFF. The CDR3 DNA sequence: TGTGCCAGTAGTATAGTGGGAGGTGACACCGGGGAGCTGTTTTTT.